The 3 T cell receptor beta chains below come from one sample, sequenced in a study of cytomegalovirus exposure and HLA in healthy donors. PCR primers comprised 60 Vbeta and 13 Jbeta primers. Sequenced by immunoSEQ multiplex PCR; TCRdb stores in-frame clones only, minus some. The sample lists about 150,000 clones, over 70% occurring once. The material sequenced was PBMCs. Receptors were obtained from a man aged 30 to 39 in good health and CMV-seronegative.

Comments on this clone: Other DNA sequences in this sample translate to the same CDR3. This chain joins TRBV7-3 and TRBJ2-2, with TRBD1 identical over 9 bases. There are 16 residues in the CDR3. Germline-derived CDR1 and CDR2 are SGHTA and FQGTGA. J lost 4 bases, V lost 5 bases, and 8 bases had no gene match. The DNA for the CDR3 is TGTGCCAGCAGCCCCCCGGGACAGGGAAGCACCGGGGAGCTGTTTTTT. Protein product: CASSPPGQGSTGELFF.

This clone has just a few counts. The chain is built from TRBV5-1 and TRBJ2-6, with a weak D call TRBD1 (6 bases). Germline V CDR1 and CDR2: SGHRS, YFSETQ. The germline V and J ends were trimmed by 3 bases and 0 bases, with 16 bases remaining between them. The CDR3 covers 18 residues. The CDR3 here is CASSSLGRGYSGANVLTF. In nucleotides, the CDR3 is TGCGCCAGCAGCTCCCTGGGCAGGGGCTACTCTGGGGCCAACGTCCTGACTTTC.

This rearrangement joins TRBV6-5 to TRBJ2-5; 12 bases align to TRBD2. CDR1 is MNHEY, CDR2 SVGAGI, per germline. Germline trimming cut 4 bases from V and 5 bases from J; bases unmatched to any gene: 2. The CDR3 totals 14 residues. CDR3 sequence: CASSWLAGGETQYF. In DNA, the CDR3 is TGTGCCAGCAGTTGGCTAGCGGGGGGGGAGACCCAGTACTTC.